Listed below are T cell receptor delta chains from one sample, sequenced in a study of gamma-delta T cells after stem cell transplantation. TCRdb re-processed the RT-PCR reads using CATT. Of around 3,500 delta-chain clones in the sample, under 20% were seen once. Source material: gamma-delta T cells. Source of these receptors: a human donor. It is not recorded whose cells these are; they may come from a transplant donor. CDR3s include the opening cysteine and the closing phenylalanine or tryptophan. D genes are given only for firm matches. The size entry is marked missing in some rows and otherwise reads once, few, many or a size class.

>-|medium-sized|TRDV2|TRDJ1
TGTGCCTGTGATCCTATCCCGGCGGAGGGACGTAAACTCATCTTT
CACDPIPAEGRKLIF
>TRDD3|-|TRDV2|TRDJ3
TGTGCCTGTGACACCCTTTTACTGGGGGATACAAGCTCCTGGGACACCCGACAGGTGTTTTTC
CACDTLLLGDTSSWDTRQVFF
>-|few|TRDV2|TRDJ1
TGTGCCTGTGACACCGTGATGGAGGCCGATAAACTCATCTTT
CACDTVMEADKLIF
>TRDD3|-|TRDV2|TRDJ3
TGTGCCTGTGATATCACTGGGGGACAAAAGAGCTCCTGTGACACCCGACAGATGTTTTTC
CACDITGGQKSSCDTRQMFF
>TRDD3|-|TRDV2|TRDJ1
TGTGCCTGTGACACCGTGGGACTGGGGGACCACACCGATAAACTCATCTTT
CACDTVGLGDHTDKLIF
>TRDD3|-|TRDV2|TRDJ2
TGTGCCTGTGACACGATGGCTACGGGGATACCACGGGAAGCTTTGACAGCACAACTCTTCTTT
CACDTMATGIPREALTAQLFF
>TRDD3|medium-sized|TRDV2|TRDJ1
TGTGCCTGTGACAAACTGGGGGATTCGCTAACCGATAAACTCATCTTT
CACDKLGDSLTDKLIF
>TRDD3|-|TRDV2|TRDJ3
TGTGCCTGTGACACTCCCAACTATGGGGGATACCAAAGCTCCTGGGACAACCGACAGATGTTTTTC
CACDTPNYGGYQSSWDNRQMFF
>TRDD3|large|TRDV2|TRDJ1
TGTGCCTGTGACCCTTTACTGGGGGATACGCGGGGCACCGATAAACTCATCTTT
CACDPLLGDTRGTDKLIF
>TRDD3|medium-sized|TRDV2|TRDJ1
TGTGCCTGTGACACCATCGCTGGGGGATACGACCGATACACCGATAAACTCATCTTT
CACDTIAGGYDRYTDKLIF
>TRDD3|-|TRDV2|TRDJ3
TGTGCCTGTGACACCGTCCTGGGGGATCGCAGCTCCTGGGACACCCGACAGATGTTTTTC
CACDTVLGDRSSWDTRQMFF
>TRDD3|-|TRDV2|TRDJ1
TGTGCCTGTGACCCCGTACTGGGGGATACGCGAGACACTCGGACGTACACCGATAAACTCATCTTT
CACDPVLGDTRDTRTYTDKLIF
>TRDD3|-|TRDV2|TRDJ1
TGTGCCTGTGTCCCCTTACTGGGGGATACACCCGAGATCCACATCTTT
CACVPLLGDTPEIHIF
>TRDD3|-|TRDV2|TRDJ3
TGTGCCTGTGGCACCGGATCCTGGGGGATACTGAGCTCCTGGGACACCCGACAGATGTTTTTC
CACGTGSWGILSSWDTRQMFF
>TRDD3|few|TRDV2|TRDJ1
TGTGCCTGTGACACTTTATCTACTGGGGGAGACTACACCGATAAACTCATCTTT
CACDTLSTGGDYTDKLIF
>-|few|TRDV2|TRDJ1
TGTGCCTGTGACCCACTGGCCGCACCGTACACCGATAAACTCATCTTT
CACDPLAAPYTDKLIF
>-|-|TRDV2|TRDJ1
TGTGCCTGTGACCCCCTTTCCTGGGGACTACGCGGAGGAGGACCAGGCGATAAACTCATCTTT
CACDPLSWGLRGGGPGDKLIF
>TRDD3|few|TRDV2|TRDJ1
TGTGCCTGTGAGGGGCTGGGGGATACGAGGACCGATAAACTCATCTTT
CACEGLGDTRTDKLIF
>TRDD3|-|TRDV2|TRDJ1
TGTGCCTGTGAACCGCTGGGGGAGGCCAAGTACACCGATAAACTCATCTTT
CACEPLGEAKYTDKLIF
>TRDD3|few|TRDV2|TRDJ3
TGTGCCTGTGACCCACTGGGGGATTCCGGCTGGGACACCCGACAGATGTTTTTC
CACDPLGDSGWDTRQMFF
>-|-|TRDV2|TRDJ3
TGTGCCTGTGTCGCCTTCCCAAGTACTGTGGGAACCTGTGACACCCGACCGATGTTTTTC
CACVAFPSTVGTCDTRPMFF
>-|-|TRDV2|TRDJ1
TGTGCCTGTGACTCGGTGGGGGGAACGAGCAACACCGATAAACTCATCTTT
CACDSVGGTSNTDKLIF
>TRDD3|-|TRDV2|TRDJ1
TGTGCCTGTGACACCGTTACTGGGGGATCTCGGTACACCGATAAACTCATCTTT
CACDTVTGGSRYTDKLIF
>TRDD3|-|TRDV2|TRDJ2
TGTGCCTGTGACAACTGGGGGTTGACAGCACAACTCTTCTTT
CACDNWGLTAQLFF
>-|-|TRDV2|TRDJ1
TGTGCCTGTGACACCGCCTCCAAAACCGGGCCGGGGGGACTGTACACCGATAAACTCATCTTT
CACDTASKTGPGGLYTDKLIF
>-|few|TRDV2|TRDJ3
TGTGCCTGTGACACTCCCAACTCTGGGGTATACCACAGCTCCTGGGACACCCGACAGATGTTTTTC
CACDTPNSGVYHSSWDTRQMFF
>TRDD3|-|TRDV2|TRDJ1
TGTGCCTGTGACACCCTCTTACAGTATTCTGGGGGATACGGGCAAACCGATAAACTCATCTTT
CACDTLLQYSGGYGQTDKLIF
>TRDD3|-|TRDV2|TRDJ3
TGTGCCTGTGACACCGTACTGGGGGACTCTAGCTCCTGGGACACCCGACAGATGTTTTTC
CACDTVLGDSSSWDTRQMFF
>-|-|TRDV2|TRDJ1
TGTGCCTGTGACGCTCTAGGGGATGGAACCGATAAACTCATCTTT
CACDALGDGTDKLIF
>TRDD3|-|TRDV2|TRDJ1
TGTGCCTGTGACACCCTCCAAATGGGGGATACGGGGTTTGAAGGGTACACCGATAAACTCATCTTT
CACDTLQMGDTGFEGYTDKLIF
>TRDD3|large|TRDV2|TRDJ1
TGTGCCTGTGACACGCTGCTGGGGGATTCCTACACCGATAAACTCATCTTT
CACDTLLGDSYTDKLIF
>-|-|TRDV2|TRDJ1
TGTGCCTGTGACCCCGGGGGGACGCTGTGGGTTGACACCGATAAACCCATCTTT
CACDPGGTLWVDTDKPIF
>-|-|TRDV2|TRDJ3
TGTGCCTGTGACTCCGTACTGGTGGATACCAAGAGCTCCTGGGACACCCGACAGATGTTTTTC
CACDSVLVDTKSSWDTRQMFF
>-|-|TRDV2|TRDJ3
TGTGCCTGTGACTACACGCGGGGACTTACGGACACCCGACAGATGTTTTTC
CACDYTRGLTDTRQMFF
>TRDD3|-|TRDV2|TRDJ1
TGTGCCTGTGACTCGATACTGGGGGATACCCAGGGGACCGATAAACTCATCTTT
CACDSILGDTQGTDKLIF
>TRDD3|large|TRDV2|TRDJ1
TGTGCCTGTGACGCCTTATCCTGGGGGAACCACACCGATAAACTCATCTTT
CACDALSWGNHTDKLIF
>TRDD3|few|TRDV2|TRDJ3
TGTGCCTGTGACCCTGTACTGGGGGATACGCGGTCCTGGGACACCCGACAGATGTTTTTC
CACDPVLGDTRSWDTRQMFF
>TRDD3|few|TRDV2|TRDJ1
TGTGCCTGTGACACCGTGGGGGATACCGACACCGATAAACTCATCTTT
CACDTVGDTDTDKLIF
>-|few|TRDV2|TRDJ1
TGTGCCTGTGACACCTTATCCTACGTGGTTGGGACCGGTGACACCGATAAACTCATCTTT
CACDTLSYVVGTGDTDKLIF
>TRDD3|medium-sized|TRDV2|TRDJ3
TGTGCCTGTGACACGGCTGGTACTGGGGGATTGAGCTCCTGGGACACCCGACAGATGTTTTTC
CACDTAGTGGLSSWDTRQMFF